These 20 T cell receptor beta chains were all obtained from the same sample, sequenced in a study of blood T cell repertoires in COVID-19. This table comes from immunoSEQ multiplex PCR, and its TCRdb copy is limited to in-frame clones, with some not included. The sample includes over 600,000 clones, more than 80% seen only once; the top ten take under 0.3%. The sequencing sample was made of peripheral blood. Receptors originate from a woman younger than 30 with acute or convalescent COVID-19.

This sequence joins TRBV4-3 and TRBJ1-4; TRBD1 aligns across 7 bases. With 4 bases clipped from V and 4 bases from J, the junction kept 3 bases outside the gene matches. CDR1 and CDR2 from the germline V gene are LGHNA and YSLEER. This CDR3 spans 14 amino acids. The CDR3 nucleotides read TGCGCCAGCAGCCCGGGACAGCGTAATGAAAAACTGTTTTTT. Translated: CASSPGQRNEKLFF.

V is TRBV19 and J is TRBJ2-7, with D unclear. The CDR3 covers 14 residues. Germline assignment: CDR1 LNHDA and CDR2 SQIVND (reference sequence). Trimming took 6 bases from V and 5 from J, leaving 17 bases between them. The CDR3 sequence: CASSLSSRSNEQYF. In nucleotides, the CDR3 is TGTGCCAGTAGCCTCTCCAGTCGTTCCAACGAGCAGTACTTC. The variable domain in full, with the rest retrieved from reference TRBV19 and TRBJ2-7, is DGGITQSPKYLFRKEGQNVTLSCEQNLNHDAMYWYRQDPGQGLRLIYYSQIVNDFQKGDIAEGYSVSREKKESFPLTVTSAQKNPTAFYLCASSLSSRSNEQYFGPGTRLTVT.

J is TRBJ1-4 and V is TRBV2; a weak D match, TRBD1 (6 bases). V lost 1 base and J lost 0, with 15 bases in between. The germline V gene encodes CDR1 SNHLY and CDR2 FYNNEI. The CDR3 covers 18 residues. CDR3 loop: CASSEGRWRTATNEKLFF. The CDR3, as DNA: TGTGCCAGCAGTGAAGGTCGTTGGAGGACAGCAACTAATGAAAAACTGTTTTTT.

This chain uses TRBV7-3 with TRBJ2-3; 8 bases match TRBD2. Germline V gene lookup returns CDR1 SGHTA and CDR2 FQGTGA. The CDR3 consists of 15 residues. The junction had 4 bases not matched to a gene; V was cut back by 5 bases and J by 0 bases. This chain's CDR3 is CASSRGLASTDTQYF. The CDR3 bases are TGTGCCAGCAGCCGCGGACTAGCTAGCACAGATACGCAGTATTTT.

This clone was seen just once. V usage is TRBV19 and J usage is TRBJ2-7; D remains unclear. The V gene's germline CDR1 is LNHDA and CDR2 SQIVND (reference sequence). This CDR3 is 11 amino acids long. The ends were cut back, 5 bases at V and 4 bases at J, with 6 bases in the middle. Here the CDR3 reads CASSAGYEQYF. CDR3 nucleotides: TGTGCCAGTAGTGCCGGTTACGAGCAGTACTTC.

This chain links TRBV6-5 with TRBJ1-6, with 7 bases matching TRBD1. Losses at the gene ends were 7 bases for V and 7 bases for J; bases not matched to a gene: 10. Germline assignment: CDR1 MNHEY and CDR2 SVGAGI. The CDR3 loop spans 15 amino acids. CDR3 sequence reads: CASTRQGIGNSPLHF. The DNA of the CDR3 is TGTGCCAGCACCAGACAGGGTATCGGCAATTCACCCCTCCACTTT.

CDR3 DNA: TGTGCCATCAACCAGGGCTCTGGGGCCAACGTCCTGACTTTC. Protein product: CAINQGSGANVLTF. The chain employs TRBV10-3 and TRBJ2-6; a possible D gene is TRBD1 (5 bases). CDR1 ENHRY and CDR2 SYGVKD come from the germline V gene. Trimming pared 7 bases from V and 0 bases from J, leaving 7 bases between. This CDR3 has 14 residues.

The chain couples TRBV6-5 to TRBJ1-5, with D possibly TRBD1 on 6 matching bases. Deletions cut 10 bases from V and 4 bases from J, with 11 bases between. The CDR3 runs 12 residues. The germline CDR1 and CDR2 sequences are MNHEY and SVGAGI. The CDR3 bases are TGTGCCACCGGGACATTAAATCAGCCCCAGCATTTT. Encoded protein: CATGTLNQPQHF.

CDR3 bases: TGCGCCAGCAGCCCTGACGGAGGTTACGAGCAGTACTTC. As protein: CASSPDGGYEQYF. The chain recombines TRBV5-1 with TRBJ2-7; possible D gene TRBD2, 5 bases. Germline CDR1 and CDR2: SGHRS and YFSETQ. V was pared by 4 bases and J by 4 bases, with 12 bases between. The CDR3 extends over 13 amino acids.

This CDR3 reads CASSARQGRDTEAFF. In DNA, the CDR3 is TGTGCCAGCAGTGCTCGACAGGGGCGGGACACTGAAGCTTTCTTT. V is TRBV25-1 and J is TRBJ1-1, with TRBD1 matching 8 bases. Germline CDR1 reads MGHDK; CDR2 reads SYGVNS. The CDR3 is 15 amino acids. J gave up 3 bases and V 4 bases, and 7 bases lay outside the gene matches.

This chain links TRBV7-2 with TRBJ1-6; 8 bases are a match to TRBD1. The junction had 7 bases not matched to a gene; V was cut back by 4 bases and J by 8 bases. The CDR3 consists of 15 residues. The germline gives CDR1 SGHTA, CDR2 FQGNSA. CDR3 sequence (DNA): TGTGCCAGCAGCTCCCGGACAGGGCCTTATTCACCCCTCCACTTT. Encoded protein: CASSSRTGPYSPLHF.

The chain recombines TRBV27 with TRBJ1-2, with a tentative D call TRBD1 (6 bases). The CDR3 is 15 residues long. Germline assignment: CDR1 MNHEY and CDR2 SMNVEV (reference sequence). Trimming cost V 6 bases and J 4 bases, with 18 bases left between them. For the CDR3, the DNA is TGTGCCAGCAGAGAACAGGGCCGGAAAACCTATGGCTACACCTTC. Its translation: CASREQGRKTYGYTF.

The chain links TRBV2 to TRBJ1-2; 8 nucleotides match TRBD1. The CDR3 has 14 residues. The ends lost 3 bases at V and 4 bases at J; junction bases unmatched: 4. Germline-derived CDR1 and CDR2 are SNHLY and FYNNEI. This chain's CDR3 is CASSEIGQGYGYTF. The DNA for the CDR3 is TGTGCCAGCAGTGAGATAGGACAGGGCTATGGCTACACCTTC.

V gene TRBV29-1 combines with J gene TRBJ2-3; no clear D gene. V was clipped by 4 bases and J by 0 bases, with 8 bases between them. CDR1 and CDR2 from the germline V gene are SQVTM and ANQGSEA. CDR3 length equals 13 residues. The CDR3 DNA is TGCAGCGTTGTCAGACTGAGCACAGATACGCAGTATTTT. This encodes CSVVRLSTDTQYF.

V usage is TRBV5-4 and J usage is TRBJ1-2; the D is unclear. This CDR3 region has 12 residues. Germline V gives CDR1 SGHNT, CDR2 YYREEE (reference sequence). CDR3: CASRGPWDGYTF. The DNA of the CDR3 is TGTGCAAGCCGCGGTCCATGGGATGGCTACACCTTC.

The rearrangement uses TRBV28 and TRBJ2-2; TRBD2 is a possible D gene (6 bases). Trimming stripped 2 bases from V and 0 bases from J, with 10 bases between. The germline V gene has CDR1 MDHEN and CDR2 SYDVKM. CDR3 length: 16 residues. The CDR3 sequence is CASSLTPGANTGELFF. The CDR3 region has the DNA TGTGCCAGCAGTTTAACGCCGGGGGCGAACACCGGGGAGCTGTTTTTT.

As regards this clone: Other DNA sequences in this specimen translate into the identical CDR3. This chain connects TRBV12-3 or TRBV12-4 to TRBJ1-1; no firm D call. This CDR3 comprises 11 residues. The V end was cut by 6 bases, the J end by 6 bases, with 8 bases between. The CDR3 loop is CASSSSPEAFF. Here the CDR3 DNA reads TGTGCCAGCAGCTCCTCCCCTGAAGCTTTCTTT.

The rearrangement uses TRBV14 and TRBJ2-3; 11 nucleotides match TRBD2. The V segment lost 3 bases and the J segment 8 bases; nucleotides outside the gene matches: 7. The CDR3 runs 15 residues. Germline V gene sequence: CDR1 SGHDN, CDR2 FVKESK. The CDR3 protein is CASSHRGLAAGTQYF. The CDR3, as DNA: TGTGCCAGCAGCCATAGGGGACTAGCGGCGGGTACGCAGTATTTT.

This clone was counted a single time. The chain is built from TRBV10-3 and TRBJ2-3, with TRBD1 as a possible D gene (5 bases). Germline assignment: CDR1 ENHRY and CDR2 SYGVKD. This CDR3 spans 14 amino acids. V gave up 3 bases and J gave up 3 bases, with 10 bases separating them. The DNA for the CDR3 is TGTGCCATCAGTGACAGGGCAACGACAGATACGCAGTATTTT. Residues: CAISDRATTDTQYF.

This clone occurred once. This chain joins TRBV6-2 or TRBV6-3 and TRBJ1-4; TRBD1 agrees at 7 bases. The CDR3 is 16 residues long. Germline values: CDR1 MNHEY, CDR2 SVGEGT. J lost 0 bases, V lost 6 bases, and 7 bases had no gene match. The chain's CDR3 is CASSRKGTATNEKLFF. Here the CDR3 DNA reads TGTGCCAGCAGCCGCAAGGGGACAGCAACTAATGAAAAACTGTTTTTT.